Shown below are 21 T cell receptor beta chains from a single sample sequenced in a study of tumor-infiltrating lymphocytes in primary liver carcinoma. For each extraction, RNA and DNA were obtained together from approximately 20-30 mg of unsorted bulk tissue. The input was approximately 0.45 ug total RNA; TCR beta cDNA was made from it with a constant-region primer. Employing slightly modified ARM-PCR, three nested multiplex PCR rounds were run, and these gave rise to the TCR beta libraries. The first two PCR rounds used TRBV1-TRBV30 primers with a Cbeta primer, around 10 cycles each. TCRdb itself ran the multiplex PCR reads through MiXCR, one entry per CDR3 protein. The sample shows approximately 73,000 distinct CDR3 sequences, about 72% of them seen only once. The sample consisted of liver tumor tissue from sampling region 4. As to subset: tumor region T4, right-lateral pole. These receptors were collected from a man aged 35 to 55 with primary liver carcinoma and hepatitis B virus infection.

V is TRBV11-2 and J is TRBJ2-1; 7 positions agree with TRBD2. V gave up 4 bases and J gave up 15 bases; unmatched junction bases: 21. The CDR3 totals 16 residues. Germline assignment: CDR1 SGHAT and CDR2 FQNNGV. For the CDR3, the DNA is TGTGCCAGCAGCTACTCTCTGACTAGTGGGAGGGGAGGCGGGTTCTTC. Protein sequence: CASSYSLTSGRGGGFF. The variable domain in full, with the rest retrieved from reference TRBV11-2 and TRBJ2-1, is EAGVAQSPRYKIIEKRQSVAFWCNPISGHATLYWYQQILGQGPKLLIQFQNNGVVDDSQLPKDRFSAERLKGVDSTLKIQPAKLEDSAVYLCASSYSLTSGRGGGFFGPGTRLTVL.

Concerning this clonotype: A read error may be the cause here, since a much bigger clone is one base away. The chain uses TRBV6-5 and TRBJ2-5; 9 nucleotides line up with TRBD1. The germline CDR1 and CDR2 sequences are MNHEY and SVGAGI. This CDR3 comprises 13 residues. The CDR3 spells CTSRVDRGETQYF. As DNA, the CDR3 is TGTACCAGCAGGGTGGACAGGGGAGAGACCCAGTACTTC.

This clonotype was seen ten or more times. This chain uses TRBV24-1 with TRBJ2-2; D gene unclear. The CDR3 has 14 residues. Germline V gene lookup returns CDR1 KGHDR and CDR2 SFDVKD. V dropped 3 bases and J dropped 4 bases, with 8 bases sitting between them. CDR3 amino acids: CATSDPDTTGELFF. The CDR3 DNA sequence: TGTGCCACCAGTGATCCCGACACCACCGGGGAGCTGTTTTTT.

The V and J genes are TRBV11-3 and TRBJ2-1, with D perhaps matching TRBD2 (5 bases). From germline, CDR1 is SGHNT and CDR2 YENEEA. Trimming took 1 base from V and 8 from J, leaving 9 bases between them. CDR3 size: 13 residues. CDR3 sequence (DNA): TGTGCCAGCAGCTTAGCCGGGATGTATGAGCAGTTCTTC. Its protein is CASSLAGMYEQFF.

Concerning this clonotype: Since the CDR3 does not end with the conserved phenylalanine or tryptophan, this likely comes from a read error. The chain couples TRBV10-3 to TRBJ2-5; no clear D. V was cut by 5 bases and J by 6 bases, with 10 bases left in between. Germline V gives CDR1 ENHRY, CDR2 SYGVKD. This CDR3 contains 12 residues. The CDR3 loop is CAISLNKQTQYL. DNA of the CDR3: TGTGCCATCAGTCTGAACAAACAGACCCAGTACTTG.

Regarding this clonotype: Compared with germline, one end of the junction differs, possibly owing to a read error. This sequence joins TRBV4-1 and TRBJ1-2, with 8 nucleotides matching TRBD1. The CDR3 is 17 residues long. Germline lookup yields CDR1 MGHRA and CDR2 YSYEKL. CDR3 coding DNA: TGCACCAGCAGCCAAGATTTTGTTCGGGACAGGTCCCTTGGCTATACCTTC. Translation: CTSSQDFVRDRSLGYTF.

This clonotype is deemed medium-sized. The rearrangement links TRBV12-3 or TRBV12-4 to TRBJ2-2, with D unclear. V shed 4 bases and J shed 6 bases, with 12 bases lying between them. The CDR3 is 14 amino acids. CDR3 in amino acids: CASSSRHPPGELFF. DNA for the CDR3: TGTGCCAGCAGTTCCCGACACCCTCCCGGGGAGCTGTTTTTT.

The chain recombines TRBV6-5 with TRBJ2-3, with D tentatively TRBD1 or TRBD2 (6 bases each). CDR3 length: 14 amino acids. Trimming removed 10 bases at V and 6 bases at J, with 20 bases between. The germline gives CDR1 MNHEY, CDR2 SVGAGI. The CDR3 here is CANRPPRGGDTQYF. The CDR3 DNA reads as TGTGCCAACAGGCCTCCCAGGGGAGGCGATACGCAGTATTTT.

In its sample, this clonotype was seen a few times. Sequence at one end of the junction differs from germline and may be a read error. The chain carries TRBV29-1 and TRBJ1-1, with TRBD1 as a possible D gene (5 bases). Germline lookup yields CDR1 SQVTM and CDR2 ANQGSEA. The CDR3 consists of 11 residues. CDR3 in DNA: TGCAGCGCTGTGGGGGGAATGGAAGCCTTCTTT. This encodes CSAVGGMEAFF. Full variable domain (outside the CDR3, taken from reference TRBV29-1 and TRBJ1-1): SAVISQKPSRDICQRGTSLTIQCQVDSQVTMMFWYRQQPGQSLTLIATANQGSEATYESGFVIDKFPISRPNLTFSTLTVSNMSPEDSSIYLCSAVGGMEAFFGQGTRLTVV.

The V call is TRBV20-1, the J call TRBJ2-7, with D possibly matching TRBD2 (6 bases). Trimming left V 6 bases short and J 3 bases short, with 18 bases between. Germline V gives CDR1 DFQATT, CDR2 SNEGSKA (reference sequence). There are 14 residues in the CDR3. The CDR3 DNA reads as TGCAGTGCACACAACACCGCGGGGAACTACGAGCAGTACTTC. This translates into CSAHNTAGNYEQYF.

The chain has TRBV20-1 and TRBJ2-2, with a possible D match to TRBD2 (6 bases). Germline V gene lookup returns CDR1 DFQATT and CDR2 SNEGSKA (reference sequence). V was pared by 0 bases and J by 5 bases, with 13 bases between. CDR3 length equals 15 residues. The CDR3 region is CSARDGGGGTGELFF. Written as DNA, the CDR3 is TGCAGTGCTAGAGATGGGGGAGGAGGGACCGGGGAGCTGTTTTTT.

Worth noting for this clonotype: An end of the junction does not agree with germline; a read error may underlie this. The genes are TRBV11-2 and TRBJ2-5; maybe TRBD2 (6 bases). Germline CDR1 reads SGHAT; CDR2 reads FQNNGV. The CDR3 consists of 16 residues. CDR3 sequence: CVSRPRDSAHQETQYF. DNA for the CDR3: TGTGTCAGCAGACCCCGGGACTCGGCCCACCAAGAGACCCAATATTTC.

As concerns this clonotype: The junction shows a germline mismatch at one end, possibly a read error. The gene calls are TRBV18 and TRBJ2-2; possible D gene TRBD1, 5 bases. CDR3 size: 16 residues. The germline V gene encodes CDR1 KGHSH and CDR2 LQKENI. Written as DNA, the CDR3 is TGTACCAGCTTCCAAAGTCAGGGCGCGAACACAGGGGAGCTGTTTTTT. Protein product: CTSFQSQGANTGELFF.

This clonotype was seen repeatedly, ten times or more. The chain recombines TRBV6-5 with TRBJ2-1; tentative D call: TRBD1 (5 bases). Trimming removed 9 bases at V and 8 bases at J, with 26 bases between. There are 16 residues in the CDR3. The germline V gene has CDR1 MNHEY and CDR2 SVGAGI. CDR3 sequence reads: CASSRVIAGFRDEQFF. DNA of the CDR3: TGTGCCAGTTCTCGTGTAATCGCAGGGTTTCGGGATGAGCAGTTCTTC.

The chain has TRBV11-2 and TRBJ2-7, with D possibly being TRBD1 (5 bases). V was pared by 0 bases and J by 2 bases, with 8 bases between. The CDR3 spans 14 residues. Germline V gives CDR1 SGHAT, CDR2 FQNNGV. CDR3 nucleotide sequence: TGTGCCAGCAGCTTAGACGGCAGGGCCTACGAGCAGTACTTC. This codes for CASSLDGRAYEQYF.

On this clonotype itself: At one end, the junction sequence differs from germline, possibly due to a read error. The chain is built from TRBV7-2 and TRBJ1-2; D uncertain. This CDR3 has 15 residues. Per germline, CDR1 SGHTA and CDR2 FQGNSA. CDR3 in amino acids: CASSPGSGSSYSYTF. CDR3 coding DNA: TGTGCCAGCAGCCCGGGGTCGGGCAGTTCCTATAGCTACACCTTC.

Turning to this clonotype: The junction departs from the called germline gene at one end, perhaps through a read error. The chain links TRBV29-1 to TRBJ2-1; D perhaps matches TRBD2 (5 bases). Germline CDR1 reads SQVTM; CDR2 reads ANQGSEA. CDR3 length: 14 amino acids. The CDR3 DNA sequence: TGTAGCGTCGTTCGGCTAGAATCCTACAATGGGCAGTTCTTC. This translates into CSVVRLESYNGQFF.

This clonotype was detected once. The chain recombines TRBV28 with TRBJ1-2, with TRBD1 as a possible D gene (5 bases). This CDR3 spans 17 amino acids. The germline gives CDR1 MDHEN, CDR2 SYDVKM. V was clipped by 4 bases and J by 6 bases, with 24 bases between them. The DNA of the CDR3 is TGTGCCAGCAGTTCAACTAGCACCCAGGGCCGGATCCATGGCTACACCTTC. It is translated as CASSSTSTQGRIHGYTF.

Turning to this clonotype: This may stem from a read error, because a much larger clone lies one nucleotide away. V is TRBV10-3 and J is TRBJ1-1; D unclear. The CDR3 consists of 13 residues. Per the germline V gene, CDR1 is ENHRY and CDR2 is SYGVKD. In DNA form, the CDR3 reads TGTACCATCAGGAAGACCATGAACACTGAAGCTTTCTTT. The encoded protein is CTIRKTMNTEAFF.

This clonotype has ten or more counts. V is TRBV30 and J is TRBJ2-2, with 8 bases aligning to TRBD2. This CDR3 spans 14 amino acids. The junction had 4 bases not matched to a gene; V was cut back by 4 bases and J by 3 bases. Germline-derived CDR1 and CDR2 are GTSNPN and SVGIG (reference sequence). For the CDR3, the DNA is TGTGCCTGGAAGCGAGCGGGAGACACCGGGGAGCTGTTTTTT. Translated: CAWKRAGDTGELFF.

Regarding this clonotype: One base away lies a much larger clone, so this may be a sequencing read error. The conserved phenylalanine or tryptophan is not found at the CDR3 terminus, so this likely reflects a read error. The chain carries TRBV30 and TRBJ1-2, with D uncertain. Trimming cost V 5 bases and J 3 bases, with 13 bases left between them. The CDR3 is 13 amino acids. Germline CDR1 and CDR2: GTSNPN and SVGIG (reference sequence). The CDR3 is CAWARGSDYGYTL. The CDR3 bases are TGTGCCTGGGCTCGGGGATCGGACTATGGCTACACCCTC.